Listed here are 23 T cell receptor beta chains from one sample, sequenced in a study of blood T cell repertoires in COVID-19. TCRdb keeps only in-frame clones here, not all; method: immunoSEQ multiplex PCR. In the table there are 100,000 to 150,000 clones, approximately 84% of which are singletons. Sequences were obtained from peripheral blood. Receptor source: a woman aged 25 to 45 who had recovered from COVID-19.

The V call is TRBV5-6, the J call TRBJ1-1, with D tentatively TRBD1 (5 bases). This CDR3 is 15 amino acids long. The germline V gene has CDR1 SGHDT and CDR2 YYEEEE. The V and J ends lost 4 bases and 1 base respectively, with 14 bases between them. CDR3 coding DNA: TGTGCCAGCAGCCCAGGTGGGGCAGGGAACACTGAAGCTTTCTTT. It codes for CASSPGGAGNTEAFF.

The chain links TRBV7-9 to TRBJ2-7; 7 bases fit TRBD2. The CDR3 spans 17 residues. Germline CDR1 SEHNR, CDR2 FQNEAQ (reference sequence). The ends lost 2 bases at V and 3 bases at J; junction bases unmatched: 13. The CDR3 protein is CASSLSPSGGSIYEQYF. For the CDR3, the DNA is TGTGCCAGCAGCTTATCGCCTTCGGGCGGGAGCATCTACGAGCAGTACTTC.

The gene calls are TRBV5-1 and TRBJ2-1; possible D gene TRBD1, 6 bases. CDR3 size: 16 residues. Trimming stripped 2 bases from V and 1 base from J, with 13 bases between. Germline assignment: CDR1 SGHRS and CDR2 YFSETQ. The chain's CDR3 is CASSLRDTPSYNEQFF. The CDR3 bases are TGCGCCAGCAGCTTAAGGGACACCCCATCCTACAATGAGCAGTTCTTC.

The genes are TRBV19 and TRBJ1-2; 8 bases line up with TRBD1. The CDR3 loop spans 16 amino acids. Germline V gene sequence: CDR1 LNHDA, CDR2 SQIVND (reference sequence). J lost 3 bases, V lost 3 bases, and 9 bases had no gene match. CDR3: CASSITGTGSHYGYTF. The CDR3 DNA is TGTGCCAGTAGTATCACCGGGACAGGATCTCACTATGGCTACACCTTC.

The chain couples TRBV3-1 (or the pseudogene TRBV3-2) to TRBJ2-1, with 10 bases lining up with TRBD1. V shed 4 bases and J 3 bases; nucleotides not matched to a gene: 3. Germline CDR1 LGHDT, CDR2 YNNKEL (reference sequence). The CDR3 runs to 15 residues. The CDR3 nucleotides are TGTGCCAGCAGCCTCCGGGACAGGGGCTACAATGAGCAGTTCTTC. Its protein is CASSLRDRGYNEQFF.

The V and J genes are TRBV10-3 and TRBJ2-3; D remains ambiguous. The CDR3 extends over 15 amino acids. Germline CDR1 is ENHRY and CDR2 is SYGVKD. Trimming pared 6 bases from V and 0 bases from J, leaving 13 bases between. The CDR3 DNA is TGTGCCATCAGCCCCGGAGACTTAAGCACAGATACGCAGTATTTT. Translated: CAISPGDLSTDTQYF.

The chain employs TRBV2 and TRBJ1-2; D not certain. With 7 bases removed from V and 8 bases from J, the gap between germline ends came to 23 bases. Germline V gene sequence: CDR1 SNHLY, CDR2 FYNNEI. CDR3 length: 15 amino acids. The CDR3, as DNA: TGTGCCAGCACCCCGGAAAGTGGGAGAACGGCCGGCTACACCTTC. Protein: CASTPESGRTAGYTF.

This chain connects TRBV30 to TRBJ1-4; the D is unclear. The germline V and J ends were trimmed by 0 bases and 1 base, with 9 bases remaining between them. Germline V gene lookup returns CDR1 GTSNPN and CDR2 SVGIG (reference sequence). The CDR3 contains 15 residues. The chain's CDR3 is CAWSVAGRTNEKLFF. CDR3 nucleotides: TGTGCCTGGAGTGTTGCAGGCCGAACTAATGAAAAACTGTTTTTT.

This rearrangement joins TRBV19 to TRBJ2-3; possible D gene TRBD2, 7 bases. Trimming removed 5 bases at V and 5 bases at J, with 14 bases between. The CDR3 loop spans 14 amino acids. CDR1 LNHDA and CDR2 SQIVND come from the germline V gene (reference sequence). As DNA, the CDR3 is TGTGCCAGTAGTTCCGGGGGGCCGGTAGATACGCAGTATTTT. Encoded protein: CASSSGGPVDTQYF.

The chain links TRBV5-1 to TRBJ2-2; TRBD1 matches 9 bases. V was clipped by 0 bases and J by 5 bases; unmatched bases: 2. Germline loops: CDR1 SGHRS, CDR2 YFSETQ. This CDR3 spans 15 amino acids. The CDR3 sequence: CASSLDRGQTGELFF. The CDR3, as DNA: TGCGCCAGCAGCTTGGACAGGGGGCAGACCGGGGAGCTGTTTTTT.

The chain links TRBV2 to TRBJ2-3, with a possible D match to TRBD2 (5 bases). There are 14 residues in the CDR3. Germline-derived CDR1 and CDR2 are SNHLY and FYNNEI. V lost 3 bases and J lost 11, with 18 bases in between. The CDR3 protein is CASSEAGGYLGQYF. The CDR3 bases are TGTGCCAGCAGTGAGGCGGGCGGTTATCTGGGGCAGTATTTT.

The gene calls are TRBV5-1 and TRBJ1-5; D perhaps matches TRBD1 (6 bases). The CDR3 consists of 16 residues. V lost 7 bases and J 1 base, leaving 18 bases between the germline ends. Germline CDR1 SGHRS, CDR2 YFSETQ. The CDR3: CASRKSQGWSNQPQHF. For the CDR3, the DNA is TGCGCCAGCCGAAAAAGCCAGGGGTGGAGCAATCAGCCCCAGCATTTT.

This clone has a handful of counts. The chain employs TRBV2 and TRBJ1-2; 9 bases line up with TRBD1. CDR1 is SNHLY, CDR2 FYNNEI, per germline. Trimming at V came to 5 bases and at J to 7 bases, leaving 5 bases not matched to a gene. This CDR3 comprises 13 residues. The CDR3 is CASSRDREAGYTF. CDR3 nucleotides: TGTGCCAGCAGTCGGGACAGGGAAGCTGGCTACACCTTC.

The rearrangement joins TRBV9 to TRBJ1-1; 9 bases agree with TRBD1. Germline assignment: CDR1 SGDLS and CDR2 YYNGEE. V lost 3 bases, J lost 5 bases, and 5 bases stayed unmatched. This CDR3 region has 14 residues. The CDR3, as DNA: TGTGCCAGCAGCGCCGGACAGGGGTGGACTGAAGCTTTCTTT. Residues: CASSAGQGWTEAFF.

The CDR3 DNA follows: TGCAGCGTGGGTGGGGGACTAGCGTCTGGGGCCAACGTCCTGACTTTC. Amino acids: CSVGGGLASGANVLTF. V is TRBV29-1 and J is TRBJ2-6; TRBD2 matches at 10 bases. CDR3 length: 16 residues. V dropped 6 bases and J dropped 1; count of bases not matched to a gene: 6. Germline CDR1 SQVTM, CDR2 ANQGSEA.

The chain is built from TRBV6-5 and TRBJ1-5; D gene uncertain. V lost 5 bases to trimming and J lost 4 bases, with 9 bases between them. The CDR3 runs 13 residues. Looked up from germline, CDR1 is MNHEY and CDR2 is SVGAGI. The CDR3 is CASSLTMNQPQHF. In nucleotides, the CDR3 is TGTGCCAGCAGTCTTACAATGAATCAGCCCCAGCATTTT.

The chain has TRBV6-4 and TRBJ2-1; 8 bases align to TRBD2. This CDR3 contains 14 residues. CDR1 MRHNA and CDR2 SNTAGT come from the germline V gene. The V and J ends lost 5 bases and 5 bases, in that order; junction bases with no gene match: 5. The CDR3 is CASSKLAGNNEQFF. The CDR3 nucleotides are TGTGCCAGCAGTAAGTTAGCGGGAAACAATGAGCAGTTCTTC.

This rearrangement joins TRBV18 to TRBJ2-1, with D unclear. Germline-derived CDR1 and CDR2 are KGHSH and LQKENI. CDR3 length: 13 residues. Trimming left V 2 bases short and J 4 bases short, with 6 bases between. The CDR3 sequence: CASSPVHYNEQFF. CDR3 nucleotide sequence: TGTGCCAGCTCACCAGTACATTACAATGAGCAGTTCTTC. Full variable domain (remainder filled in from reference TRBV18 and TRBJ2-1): NAGVMQNPRHLVRRRGQEARLRCSPMKGHSHVYWYRQLPEEGLKFMVYLQKENIIDESGMPKERFSAEFPKEGPSILRIQQVVRGDSAAYFCASSPVHYNEQFFGPGTRLTVL.

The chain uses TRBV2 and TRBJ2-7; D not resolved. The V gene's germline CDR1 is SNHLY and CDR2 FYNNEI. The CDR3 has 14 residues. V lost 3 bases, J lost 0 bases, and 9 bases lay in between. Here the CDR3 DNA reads TGTGCCAGCAGTGATAGAAAGAGCTCCTACGAGCAGTACTTC. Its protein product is CASSDRKSSYEQYF.

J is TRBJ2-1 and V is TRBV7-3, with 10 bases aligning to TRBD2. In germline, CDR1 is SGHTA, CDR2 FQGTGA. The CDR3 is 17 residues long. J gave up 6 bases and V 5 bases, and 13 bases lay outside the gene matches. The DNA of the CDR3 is TGTGCCAGCAGCCCAACGGGCGGGACTAGCGCACTCAATGAGCAGTTCTTC. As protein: CASSPTGGTSALNEQFF.

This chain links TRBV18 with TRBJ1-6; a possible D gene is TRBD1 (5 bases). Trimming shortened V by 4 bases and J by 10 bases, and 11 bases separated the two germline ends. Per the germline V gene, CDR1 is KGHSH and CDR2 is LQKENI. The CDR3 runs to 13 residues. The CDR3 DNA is TGTGCCAGCTCACTCAGGGAGGAGTCACCCCTCCACTTT. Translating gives CASSLREESPLHF.

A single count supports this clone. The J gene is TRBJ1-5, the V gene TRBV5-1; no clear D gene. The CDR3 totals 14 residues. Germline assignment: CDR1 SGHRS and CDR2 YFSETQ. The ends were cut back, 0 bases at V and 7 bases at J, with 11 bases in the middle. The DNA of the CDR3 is TGCGCCAGCAGCTTGGGCGGGTCTCAGCAGCCCCAGCATTTT. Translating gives CASSLGGSQQPQHF.

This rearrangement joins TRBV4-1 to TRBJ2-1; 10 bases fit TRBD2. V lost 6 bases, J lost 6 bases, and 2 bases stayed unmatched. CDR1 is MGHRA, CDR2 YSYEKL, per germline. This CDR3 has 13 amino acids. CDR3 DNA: TGCGCCAGCAGTTGGACTAGCGGCAATGAGCAGTTCTTC. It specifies CASSWTSGNEQFF.